This record covers a single TCR beta chain. Antigen unknown. This specimen comes from a study of T cell repertoires in cytomegalovirus infection. Trimming stripped 4 bases from V and 0 bases from J, with 13 bases between. This CDR3 is 16 amino acids long. The germline V gene encodes CDR1 MGHRA and CDR2 YSYEKL. TCRdb re-called the reads with MiXCR, one entry per CDR3 protein. The repertoire holds roughly 920,000 distinct CDR3 sequences, more than 25% seen once, with over 13% in the top ten. This chain uses TRBV4-1 with TRBJ2-1; either TRBD1 or TRBD2 may fit D (5 bases each). The sample consisted of cultured CD8+ T cells from PBMCs, taken from culture after CMV antigen stimulation. The receptor was isolated from a human donor in good health (CMV status not recorded). Some clones in this sample may be carry-over from other donors' samples. CDR3 DNA sequence: TGCGCCAGCAGCCTCTCCGGGGCCTACTCCTACAATGAGCAGTTCTTC. This encodes CASSLSGAYSYNEQFF.